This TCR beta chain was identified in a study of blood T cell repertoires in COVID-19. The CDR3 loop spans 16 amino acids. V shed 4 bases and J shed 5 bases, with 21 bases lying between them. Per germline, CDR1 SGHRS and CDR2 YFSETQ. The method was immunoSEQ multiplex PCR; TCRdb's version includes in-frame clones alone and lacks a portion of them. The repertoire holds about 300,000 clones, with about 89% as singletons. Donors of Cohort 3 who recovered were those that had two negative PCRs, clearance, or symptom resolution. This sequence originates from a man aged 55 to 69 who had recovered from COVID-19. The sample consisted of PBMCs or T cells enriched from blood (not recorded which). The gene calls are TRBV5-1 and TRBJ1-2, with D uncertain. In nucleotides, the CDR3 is TGCGCCAGCAGCCCCGTCGTTCCGGGGTTGGGGTATGGCTACACCTTC. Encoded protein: CASSPVVPGLGYGYTF.